This passage covers 19 T cell receptor beta chains from one sample sequenced in a study of T-cell reconstitution after alpha-beta-depleted transplantation in children. The TCRbeta library was prepared with unique molecular identifiers. From the PCR reads, TCRdb called clonotypes with MiXCR, one entry per CDR3 protein. The sample holds over 550,000 distinct CDR3 sequences, roughly 10% seen once. The starting material was PBMCs from the stem cell graft donor, obtained from the stem cell graft. These receptors were collected from a human donor who donated a stem cell graft to a child with acute myeloid leukemia.

This clonotype appeared a few times. V usage is TRBV20-1 and J usage is TRBJ2-2; D possibly corresponds to TRBD2 (6 bases). The germline CDR1 and CDR2 sequences are DFQATT and SNEGSKA (reference sequence). CDR3 length equals 17 residues. V dropped 0 bases and J dropped 3 bases, with 17 bases sitting between them. The CDR3 protein is CSARDRRRGFDTGELFF. The CDR3 coding sequence is TGCAGTGCTAGAGATCGAAGGAGGGGATTCGACACCGGGGAGCTGTTTTTT.

This chain uses TRBV5-1 with TRBJ1-5; D unclear. V gave up 4 bases and J gave up 0 bases, with 8 bases separating them. This CDR3 contains 14 residues. CDR1 SGHRS and CDR2 YFSETQ come from the germline V gene. The CDR3 nucleotides are TGCGCCAGCAGCCGTGCGAATAGCAATCAGCCCCAGCATTTT. Translating gives CASSRANSNQPQHF.

There are a few counts of this clonotype. The gene calls are TRBV9 and TRBJ2-7; 8 positions agree with TRBD2. The CDR3 spans 15 residues. The V segment lost 0 bases and the J segment 2 bases; nucleotides outside the gene matches: 4. CDR1 is SGDLS and CDR2 is YYNGEE in the germline V gene. This CDR3 reads CASSVGSGKAYEQYF. For the CDR3, the DNA is TGTGCCAGCAGCGTAGGTAGCGGGAAAGCCTACGAGCAGTACTTC.

In this sample, this clonotype turned up many times. The gene calls are TRBV29-1 and TRBJ2-7; D perhaps matches TRBD1 (5 bases). Germline V CDR1 and CDR2: SQVTM, ANQGSEA. V was pared by 3 bases and J by 1 base, with 13 bases between. This CDR3 has 14 residues. In DNA, the CDR3 is TGCAGCGTTGATCTCGGCAGGGAATCCTACGAGCAGTACTTC. This codes for CSVDLGRESYEQYF.

This clonotype was seen a handful of times. This chain uses TRBV5-1 with TRBJ2-7, with D perhaps given as TRBD1 or TRBD2 (5 bases each). CDR1 and CDR2 (germline): SGHRS, YFSETQ. This CDR3 contains 16 residues. The V end lost 4 bases, the J end lost 0 bases, and 17 bases lay between the germline ends. DNA of the CDR3: TGCGCCAGCAGCCCGGAAGGGACGGTGAGCTCCTACGAGCAGTACTTC. Translating it yields CASSPEGTVSSYEQYF.

This clonotype was recorded at least ten times. V and J are TRBV12-3 or TRBV12-4 and TRBJ2-6; D remains unclear. V was pared by 3 bases and J by 4 bases, with 7 bases between. The CDR3 has 14 residues. CDR3 protein: CASSLAGGANVLTF. The CDR3 DNA is TGTGCCAGCAGTTTGGCTGGAGGGGCCAACGTCCTGACTTTC.

The genes are TRBV24-1 and TRBJ1-2; D gene unclear. This CDR3 region has 10 residues. The V end was cut by 5 bases, the J end by 6 bases, with 3 bases between. The germline V gene encodes CDR1 KGHDR and CDR2 SFDVKD. CDR3 bases: TGTGCCACCAGTGGCCATGGCTACACCTTC. It codes for CATSGHGYTF.

V usage is TRBV7-2 and J usage is TRBJ1-2; D remains unclear. The CDR3 is 14 residues long. The germline V and J ends were trimmed by 3 bases and 4 bases, with 12 bases remaining between them. Germline V gives CDR1 SGHTA, CDR2 FQGNSA. CDR3 DNA sequence: TGTGCCAGCAGCTTTCGGAAGGACCCCTATGGCTACACCTTC. It encodes CASSFRKDPYGYTF. The full variable domain, completed using reference TRBV7-2 and TRBJ1-2, is GAGVSQSPSNKVTEKGKDVELRCDPISGHTALYWYRQSLGQGLEFLIYFQGNSAPDKSGLPSDRFSAERTGGSVSTLTIQRTQQEDSAVYLCASSFRKDPYGYTFGSGTRLTVV.

The rearrangement uses TRBV5-5 and TRBJ2-1, with 11 positions matching TRBD2. CDR1 and CDR2 (germline): SGHKS, YYEKEE (reference sequence). V was clipped by 4 bases and J by 2 bases; unmatched bases: 5. The length of the CDR3 is 16 residues. CDR3 loop: CASSPILAGAYNEQFF. As DNA, the CDR3 is TGTGCCAGCAGCCCGATACTAGCGGGAGCCTACAATGAGCAGTTCTTC.

This clonotype showed up just a few times. The rearrangement links TRBV28 to TRBJ1-2, with TRBD1 matching over 8 bases. Looked up from germline, CDR1 is MDHEN and CDR2 is SYDVKM. This CDR3 is 14 amino acids long. Trimming cost V 7 bases and J 5 bases; bases outside gene matches: 9. The CDR3 nucleotides are TGTGCCAGCACAGGGGGCCCGCCAATATATGGCTACACCTTC. Protein: CASTGGPPIYGYTF.

This clonotype was seen many times. This chain connects TRBV6-1 to TRBJ2-3; 13 bases line up with TRBD2. The CDR3 runs 16 residues. Trimming at V came to 5 bases and at J to 5 bases, leaving 7 bases not matched to a gene. From germline, CDR1 is MNHNS and CDR2 SASEGT. The CDR3 DNA follows: TGTGCCAGCAGTCTTCGACTAGCGGGAGGTTTAGATACGCAGTATTTT. Translating gives CASSLRLAGGLDTQYF.

V and J are TRBV10-3 and TRBJ1-1; TRBD1 agrees at 7 bases. The germline V gene encodes CDR1 ENHRY and CDR2 SYGVKD. The V gene end was trimmed by 9 bases and the J gene end by 1 base; junction bases not matched to a gene: 5. This CDR3 has 13 residues. The CDR3 protein is CAIGGQTNTEAFF. The DNA of the CDR3 is TGTGCCATTGGGGGACAGACGAACACTGAAGCTTTCTTT.

This clonotype has more than one count but fewer than ten. This chain connects TRBV12-3 or TRBV12-4 to TRBJ1-5; tentatively, D is TRBD1 (6 bases). V shed 7 bases and J shed 6 bases, with 16 bases lying between them. CDR3 length equals 14 residues. CDR3 bases: TGTGCCAGCACCCGAGACCAGGGGTTTCAGCCCCAGCATTTT. It encodes CASTRDQGFQPQHF.

In its sample, this clonotype was seen a few times. This chain joins TRBV3-1 and TRBJ1-1; D remains unclear. CDR1 LGHDT and CDR2 YNNKEL come from the germline V gene (reference sequence). The CDR3 spans 15 residues. Trimming shortened V by 1 base and J by 3 bases, and 12 bases separated the two germline ends. The CDR3 sequence is CASSQGFGGYTEAFF. CDR3 DNA: TGTGCCAGCAGCCAAGGTTTTGGAGGGTACACTGAAGCTTTCTTT.

This clonotype turned up a few times. V is TRBV28 and J is TRBJ1-1; no clear D gene. Between the trimmed V and J ends, which lost 5 bases and 8 bases, there was a span of 18 bases. Germline loops: CDR1 MDHEN, CDR2 SYDVKM. The CDR3 has 14 residues. The CDR3 reads CASSTPLQPKEAFF. The CDR3, as DNA: TGTGCCAGCAGTACCCCGTTGCAGCCTAAAGAAGCTTTCTTT.

The V call is TRBV14, the J call TRBJ2-1; the D gene is possibly TRBD1 (7 bases). Trimming took off 1 base at V and 4 bases at J, with 29 bases between the two ends. This CDR3 spans 21 amino acids. CDR1 is SGHDN and CDR2 is FVKESK in the germline V gene. CDR3 sequence (DNA): TGTGCCAGCAGCCAAGTGTCGGGGACAGCCACTAGCCTCGGCTTTTACAATGAGCAGTTCTTC. Translating it yields CASSQVSGTATSLGFYNEQFF.

The genes are TRBV30 and TRBJ2-7, with 9 positions matching TRBD2. CDR3 size: 13 residues. The ends lost 0 bases at V and 4 bases at J; junction bases unmatched: 1. CDR1 is GTSNPN, CDR2 SVGIG, per germline (reference sequence). The CDR3 DNA sequence: TGTGCCTGGAGTGTTGCGGGAGGGTACGAGCAGTACTTC. Protein sequence: CAWSVAGGYEQYF.

The V call is TRBV3-1, the J call TRBJ2-3; 12 nucleotides agree with TRBD2. CDR1 is LGHDT, CDR2 YNNKEL, per germline (reference sequence). The V segment lost 4 bases and the J segment 6 bases; nucleotides outside the gene matches: 11. The CDR3 has 17 residues. This chain's CDR3 is CASSPRLAGVVADTQYF. DNA of the CDR3: TGTGCCAGCAGCCCGAGACTAGCGGGAGTGGTGGCTGATACGCAGTATTTT.

This clonotype was seen at least ten times. The chain carries TRBV7-9 and TRBJ2-5; D is unresolved. This CDR3 has 12 amino acids. CDR1 and CDR2 (germline): SEHNR, FQNEAQ (reference sequence). Trimming left V 5 bases short and J 5 bases short, with 9 bases between. The DNA of the CDR3 is TGTGCCAGCAGCGGCCTGGGTGAGACCCAGTACTTC. This sequence encodes CASSGLGETQYF.